The 25 T cell receptor beta chains below all came from one sample that was sequenced in a study of regulatory T cells in long-lasting Graves disease. Arm-PCR of CDR3 regions and iRepertoire HTBI primers were used to build TCR beta libraries. One entry per CDR3 protein results from TCRdb running MiXCR on the multiplex PCR reads. This table holds about 320,000 distinct CDR3 sequences, approximately 20% found once. Time point given: newly diagnosed GD, antithyroid drugs for less than 3 months. PBMCs were the source of the RNA used for TCR sequencing. The sequenced sample was peripheral blood mononuclear cells (PBMCs), obtained at new diagnosis, from a patient treated with antithyroid drugs. These receptor sequences come from a female donor with Graves disease.

This clonotype was detected ten times or more. The V call is TRBV2, the J call TRBJ1-2; TRBD1 agrees at 8 bases. The V and J ends lost 2 bases and 12 bases, in that order; junction bases with no gene match: 8. The CDR3 totals 13 residues. Germline loops: CDR1 SNHLY, CDR2 FYNNEI. CDR3 sequence (DNA): TGTGCCAGCAGTGAAAGGACAGGGTGGGGCCACACCTTC. It codes for CASSERTGWGHTF.

The DNA of the CDR3 is TGTGCCAGCAGCTTCGATGGGGCCGGGACTAGCGCCAATGAGCAGTACTTC. Encoded protein: CASSFDGAGTSANEQYF. The chain has TRBV7-2 and TRBJ2-1, with TRBD2 matching 10 bases. With the DNA end fitting TRBJ2-7 better, the J assignment may be wrong. The germline V gene has CDR1 SGHTA and CDR2 FQGNSA. The CDR3 runs to 17 residues.

Regarding this clonotype: A far larger clone is a single base away, which makes a read error likely. CDR3 loop: CATSDFAGGYNEQFF. CDR3 DNA: TGTGCCACCAGTGATTTTGCGGGAGGGTACAATGAGCAGTTCTTC. The chain links TRBV11-2 to TRBJ2-1, with 9 nucleotides matching TRBD2. The CDR3 sequence is 15 residues long. Trimming at V came to 10 bases and at J to 4 bases, leaving 11 bases not matched to a gene. Germline V gives CDR1 SGHAT, CDR2 FQNNGV. Variable domain in full (rest from reference TRBV11-2 and TRBJ2-1): EAGVAQSPRYKIIEKRQSVAFWCNPISGHATLYWYQQILGQGPKLLIQFQNNGVVDDSQLPKDRFSAERLKGVDSTLKIQPAKLEDSAVYLCATSDFAGGYNEQFFGPGTRLTVL.

This clonotype has more than one count but fewer than ten. V and J are TRBV24-1 and TRBJ2-3; D gene ambiguous. The CDR3 runs 13 residues. Trimming stripped 6 bases from V and 1 base from J, with 7 bases between. Germline CDR1 and CDR2: KGHDR and SFDVKD. This chain's CDR3 is CATSTRGTDTQYF. CDR3 nucleotide sequence: TGTGCCACCAGTACCAGAGGCACAGATACGCAGTATTTT.

Written as DNA, the CDR3 is TGTGCCAGCGGGGATTCGGGACTAGCGGGAGGGATGCAGTATTTT. This sequence encodes CASGDSGLAGGMQYF. This sequence joins TRBV28 and TRBJ2-3; 16 nucleotides agree with TRBD2. The trim removed 8 bases at V and 11 bases at J, leaving 10 bases unmatched. CDR1 and CDR2 from the germline V gene are MDHEN and SYDVKM. The CDR3 runs 15 residues.

This clonotype was detected ten times or more. V usage is TRBV12-3 or TRBV12-4 and J usage is TRBJ2-3; 7 bases are shared with TRBD2. V lost 3 bases and J lost 4; bases outside the gene matches: 7. The CDR3 runs to 15 residues. In nucleotides, the CDR3 is TGTGCCAGCAGTTTTAAGGAGCGGGATCCAGATACGCAGTATTTT. This gives the protein CASSFKERDPDTQYF.

Points on this clonotype: A much larger clone lies one base from this, so it may be a read error. The chain joins TRBV12-3 or TRBV12-4 to TRBJ2-1; possibly TRBD2 for D (6 bases). This CDR3 spans 14 amino acids. Trimming stripped 0 bases from V and 13 bases from J, with 16 bases between. The DNA of the CDR3 is TGTGCCAGCAGTTTAGCGTCAGGACGGGAGACCCAGTTCTTC. The encoded protein is CASSLASGRETQFF.

CDR3 DNA: TGTGCCAGCAGTTGGCCAGGGCAAGAGACCCAGTACTTC. Amino acid sequence: CASSWPGQETQYF. The chain recombines TRBV28 with TRBJ2-5; perhaps TRBD1 as D (5 bases). This CDR3 has 13 residues. Germline assignment: CDR1 MDHEN and CDR2 SYDVKM. Between the trimmed V and J ends, which lost 4 bases and 2 bases, there was a span of 8 bases. The whole variable domain, remainder taken from reference TRBV28 and TRBJ2-5, is DVKVTQSSRYLVKRTGEKVFLECVQDMDHENMFWYRQDPGLGLRLIYFSYDVKMKEKGDIPEGYSVSREKKERFSLILESASTNQTSMYLCASSWPGQETQYFGPGTRLLVL.

The gene calls are TRBV2 and TRBJ1-4, with no clear D. Germline CDR1 SNHLY, CDR2 FYNNEI. V lost 6 bases and J 7 bases, leaving 9 bases between the germline ends. The CDR3 totals 12 residues. DNA for the CDR3: TGTGCCAGCAGCCTCGACACTGAAAAACTGTTTTTT. Protein: CASSLDTEKLFF.

This chain joins TRBV29-1 and TRBJ1-2; maybe TRBD1 (6 bases). The V end lost 7 bases, the J end lost 0 bases, and 12 bases lay between the germline ends. Germline values: CDR1 SQVTM, CDR2 ANQGSEA. This CDR3 spans 13 amino acids. CDR3 nucleotide sequence: TGCAGCGATAACAGGGCCTCTAACTATGGCTACACCTTC. Residues: CSDNRASNYGYTF. Using reference TRBV29-1 and TRBJ1-2 for the parts outside the CDR3, the full variable domain is SAVISQKPSRDICQRGTSLTIQCQVDSQVTMMFWYRQQPGQSLTLIATANQGSEATYESGFVIDKFPISRPNLTFSTLTVSNMSPEDSSIYLCSDNRASNYGYTFGSGTRLTVV.

The gene calls are TRBV27 and TRBJ1-5; D remains ambiguous. Trimming removed 7 bases at V and 3 bases at J, with 10 bases between. The CDR3 has 13 amino acids. Per the germline V gene, CDR1 is MNHEY and CDR2 is SMNVEV (reference sequence). CDR3: CASNTWVNQPQHF. CDR3 bases: TGTGCCAGCAATACCTGGGTCAATCAGCCCCAGCATTTT.

This clonotype showed up many times. The chain joins TRBV2 to TRBJ2-3; D is perhaps TRBD2 (6 bases). There are 13 residues in the CDR3. The germline V gene encodes CDR1 SNHLY and CDR2 FYNNEI. The V end was cut by 7 bases, the J end by 6 bases, with 14 bases between. CDR3 region: CASKSTGSDTQYF. DNA for the CDR3: TGTGCCAGCAAGTCTACCGGGAGTGATACGCAGTATTTT.

The sample holds many counts of this clonotype. The V gene is TRBV12-3 or TRBV12-4, the J gene TRBJ1-3; maybe TRBD1 (5 bases). V dropped 6 bases and J dropped 4 bases, with 19 bases sitting between them. There are 16 residues in the CDR3. The CDR3 here is CASSPVVGAGGNTIYF. As DNA, the CDR3 is TGTGCCAGCAGCCCCGTGGTCGGGGCCGGAGGAAACACCATATATTTT.

The chain is built from TRBV6-1 and TRBJ1-2; 7 bases are shared with TRBD1. J lost 5 bases, V lost 10 bases, and 16 bases had no gene match. CDR1 MNHNS and CDR2 SASEGT come from the germline V gene. The CDR3 extends over 15 amino acids. The chain's CDR3 is CATMSGTATGYGYTF. Here the CDR3 DNA reads TGTGCCACGATGTCCGGGACAGCCACGGGTTATGGCTACACCTTC.

This clonotype has only a few counts. This rearrangement joins TRBV7-9 to TRBJ2-1; 7 nucleotides line up with TRBD1. The CDR3 runs 15 residues. Germline loops: CDR1 SEHNR, CDR2 FQNEAQ (reference sequence). Trimming removed 10 bases from V and 0 bases from J; junction bases left unmatched: 9. CDR3 sequence reads: CATRRQGSSYNEQFF. DNA of the CDR3: TGTGCCACCCGCCGACAGGGTAGCTCCTACAATGAGCAGTTCTTC.

The table lists this clonotype with a few counts. The rearrangement uses TRBV24-1 and TRBJ2-1, with a weak D call TRBD2 (6 bases). Germline V lookup: CDR1 KGHDR, CDR2 SFDVKD. V was cut by 3 bases and J by 5 bases, with 16 bases left in between. The CDR3 is 16 amino acids. In DNA, the CDR3 is TGTGCCACCAGTGATCCCCGAGGAGCGGGTAACAATGAGCAGTTCTTC. Its protein is CATSDPRGAGNNEQFF.

V and J are TRBV7-6 and TRBJ2-3, with D tentatively TRBD1 (6 bases). The length of the CDR3 is 15 residues. The ends were cut back, 4 bases at V and 8 bases at J, with 19 bases in the middle. The germline V gene encodes CDR1 SGHVS and CDR2 FNYEAQ. In DNA, the CDR3 is TGTGCCAGCAGCTCACGGGACACCTTAGGTTCTACGCAGTATTTT. This gives the protein CASSSRDTLGSTQYF.

This clonotype was recorded many times. The chain links TRBV28 to TRBJ2-2; no definite D call. Germline V lookup: CDR1 MDHEN, CDR2 SYDVKM. The CDR3 has 13 residues. Trimming stripped 2 bases from V and 1 base from J, with 2 bases between. The chain's CDR3 is CASSLLNTGELFF. CDR3 DNA: TGTGCCAGCAGTTTACTGAACACCGGGGAGCTGTTTTTT.

The rearrangement joins TRBV14 to TRBJ2-5, with D uncertain. The length of the CDR3 is 13 residues. CDR1 SGHDN and CDR2 FVKESK come from the germline V gene. The ends were cut back, 2 bases at V and 1 base at J, with 5 bases in the middle. CDR3 coding DNA: TGTGCCAGCAGCCAAATGGGCCAAGAGACCCAGTACTTC. Protein product: CASSQMGQETQYF. The entire variable domain, with the rest obtained from reference TRBV14 and TRBJ2-5, is as follows: EAGVTQFPSHSVIEKGQTVTLRCDPISGHDNLYWYRRVMGKEIKFLLHFVKESKQDESGMPNNRFLAERTGGTYSTLKVQPAELEDSGVYFCASSQMGQETQYFGPGTRLLVL.

In the case of this clonotype: At one boundary the junction diverges from the germline segment, which might be a read error. The chain joins TRBV6-2 or TRBV6-3 to TRBJ2-5, with no clear D. Germline CDR1 MNHEY, CDR2 SVGEGT. There are 12 residues in the CDR3. The CDR3: CASSYEWDEQYF. The CDR3 nucleotides read TGCGCCAGCAGTTACGAGTGGGATGAGCAGTACTTC.

This clonotype was observed at least ten times. The CDR3 is CASSGGIYNEQFF. CDR3 in DNA: TGTGCCAGCAGCGGAGGGATCTACAATGAGCAGTTCTTC. This sequence joins TRBV11-2 and TRBJ2-1, with D possibly TRBD2 on 6 matching bases. CDR3 length: 13 amino acids. V lost 5 bases and J lost 3, with 8 bases in between. From germline, CDR1 is SGHAT and CDR2 FQNNGV.

This clonotype was seen at least ten times. The chain has TRBV20-1 and TRBJ2-3; D ambiguous. CDR1 is DFQATT, CDR2 SNEGSKA, per germline (reference sequence). Trimming cost V 5 bases and J 6 bases, with 12 bases left between them. CDR3 length equals 12 residues. The CDR3 sequence: CSAYRASDTQYF. CDR3 bases: TGCAGTGCTTACCGGGCCTCCGATACGCAGTATTTT.

This clonotype was seen ten or more times. The V and J genes are TRBV5-1 and TRBJ2-2, with 10 bases identical to TRBD1. Germline V gene lookup returns CDR1 SGHRS and CDR2 YFSETQ. V gave up 4 bases and J gave up 6 bases; unmatched junction bases: 0. This CDR3 is built from 13 residues. As DNA, the CDR3 is TGCGCCAGCAGCGGACAGGGGGCCGGGGAGCTGTTTTTT. It specifies CASSGQGAGELFF.

This clonotype was detected many times. This rearrangement joins TRBV20-1 to TRBJ2-1; no firm D call. The CDR3 is made up of 11 amino acids. Deletions cut 5 bases from V and 7 bases from J, with 9 bases between. CDR1 and CDR2 (germline): DFQATT, SNEGSKA (reference sequence). CDR3 protein: CSARTSNEQFF. The CDR3 nucleotides are TGCAGTGCTCGGACGTCTAATGAGCAGTTCTTC.

This clonotype was picked up many times. This sequence joins TRBV7-9 and TRBJ2-5; 16 nucleotides agree with TRBD2. The V gene end was trimmed by 5 bases and the J gene end by 2 bases; junction bases not matched to a gene: 8. Germline lookup yields CDR1 SEHNR and CDR2 FQNEAQ (reference sequence). The CDR3 totals 18 residues. The CDR3 DNA is TGTGCCAGCAGCCGCAGTCCGGGACTAGCGGGAGGGCAAGAGACCCAGTACTTC. Residues: CASSRSPGLAGGQETQYF. Together with reference TRBV7-9 and TRBJ2-5, the CDR3 gives the full variable domain: DTGVSQNPRHKITKRGQNVTFRCDPISEHNRLYWYRQTLGQGPEFLTYFQNEAQLEKSRLLSDRFSAERPKGSFSTLEIQRTEQGDSAMYLCASSRSPGLAGGQETQYFGPGTRLLVL.